This entry lists 5 T cell receptor beta chains sequenced from one sample in a study of CD4+ T cells in melanoma. Clones were read by immunoSEQ multiplex PCR, and TCRdb kept only the in-frame ones, dropping some. The repertoire holds 50,000 to 60,000 clones, with more than 60% as singletons. The sample comprised tumor tissue. Every receptor here comes from a human donor with melanoma.

This chain links TRBV5-5 with TRBJ2-1; TRBD1 or TRBD2 may be the D gene (5 bases each). The germline gives CDR1 SGHKS, CDR2 YYEKEE (reference sequence). The CDR3 has 15 amino acids. The germline V and J ends were trimmed by 4 bases and 5 bases, with 16 bases remaining between them. The CDR3 bases are TGTGCCAGCAGCGAGACCGGGACCCCCGACAATGAGCAGTTCTTC. Translation gives CASSETGTPDNEQFF.

The chain links TRBV7-2 to TRBJ2-7, with TRBD2 identical over 10 bases. Germline CDR1 reads SGHTA; CDR2 reads FQGNSA. The CDR3 extends over 14 amino acids. J lost 3 bases, V lost 5 bases, and 4 bases had no gene match. Written as DNA, the CDR3 is TGTGCCAGCAGCCCACTAGCGGGGATCTACGAGCAGTACTTC. This gives the protein CASSPLAGIYEQYF.

J is TRBJ1-2 and V is TRBV4-2, with TRBD1 matching over 7 bases. Trimming removed 0 bases from V and 3 bases from J; junction bases left unmatched: 7. The length of the CDR3 is 16 residues. CDR1 and CDR2 from the germline V gene are LGHNA and YNFKEQ. This CDR3 is CASSQDLRGSDYGYTF. The CDR3 DNA reads as TGTGCCAGCAGCCAAGATCTCAGGGGGTCGGACTATGGCTACACCTTC.

This clone appeared many times. The V and J genes are TRBV5-5 and TRBJ2-7; D gene ambiguous. This CDR3 is built from 14 residues. Per germline, CDR1 SGHKS and CDR2 YYEKEE (reference sequence). Trimming shortened V by 0 bases and J by 0 bases, and 7 bases separated the two germline ends. CDR3 sequence reads: CASSLGGNSYEQYF. CDR3 nucleotides: TGTGCCAGCAGCTTGGGAGGAAACTCCTACGAGCAGTACTTC.

This clone counts as medium-sized. V is TRBV4-3 and J is TRBJ2-7; tentatively, D is TRBD1 (6 bases). There are 15 residues in the CDR3. Germline assignment: CDR1 LGHNA and CDR2 YSLEER. V lost 0 bases, J lost 3 bases, and 12 bases lay in between. The CDR3 protein is CASSQEWDKLYEQYF. The CDR3 coding sequence is TGCGCCAGCAGCCAAGAATGGGACAAACTCTACGAGCAGTACTTC.